The 20 T cell receptor beta chains listed next were all sequenced from one sample in a study of T cells in tumors after PD-1 blockade. Clones were read by immunoSEQ multiplex PCR, and TCRdb kept only the in-frame ones, dropping some. The sample contains 61,000 or so clones, roughly 77% of which appear only once. The sequencing used PBMCs, collected before anti-PD-1 treatment. The receptors shown here come from a human donor with basal cell carcinoma.

CDR3 in DNA: TGTGCCAGCAGCCCAATGATAGGGGCAGAGAACACTGAAGCTTTCTTT. Amino acids: CASSPMIGAENTEAFF. The chain carries TRBV3-1 (or the pseudogene TRBV3-2) and TRBJ1-1, with D maybe TRBD1 (5 bases). From germline, CDR1 is LGHDT and CDR2 YNNKEL (reference sequence). V lost 4 bases and J 1 base, leaving 16 bases between the germline ends. The CDR3 totals 16 residues.

Only a few counts were recorded for this clone. The genes are TRBV6-5 and TRBJ2-7; 7 positions match TRBD1. The length of the CDR3 is 13 residues. V lost 6 bases, J lost 4 bases, and 6 bases stayed unmatched. CDR1 MNHEY and CDR2 SVGAGI come from the germline V gene. In DNA, the CDR3 is TGTGCCAGCAGGATTCAACAGGGGTACGAGCAGTACTTC. This translates into CASRIQQGYEQYF.

The gene calls are TRBV18 and TRBJ2-5; 8 bases match TRBD2. Germline CDR1 is KGHSH and CDR2 is LQKENI. With 2 bases clipped from V and 4 bases from J, the junction kept 12 bases outside the gene matches. CDR3 length: 17 amino acids. Here the CDR3 DNA reads TGTGCCAGCTCACCAAACCGGGGTCGGGGGGGCCCAGAGACCCAGTACTTC. Translating it yields CASSPNRGRGGPETQYF.

This clone appeared once. The chain recombines TRBV12-3 or TRBV12-4 with TRBJ2-7, with 8 bases aligning to TRBD2. The junction had 10 bases not matched to a gene; V was cut back by 8 bases and J by 7 bases. This CDR3 contains 13 residues. CDR3 sequence reads: CASSGTRKSEQYF. The CDR3, as DNA: TGTGCCAGCTCCGGGACTAGAAAATCAGAGCAGTACTTC.

V gene TRBV19 combines with J gene TRBJ1-2; D is unresolved. The CDR3 extends over 14 amino acids. CDR1 is LNHDA and CDR2 is SQIVND in the germline V gene (reference sequence). V lost 1 base and J lost 2, with 8 bases in between. Here the CDR3 DNA reads TGTGCCAGTAGTATAGTTTCCGAGAACTATGGCTACACCTTC. Protein product: CASSIVSENYGYTF.

A few counts support this clone. V gene TRBV4-1 combines with J gene TRBJ1-1, with unresolved D. V dropped 1 base and J dropped 1 base, with 7 bases sitting between them. This CDR3 region has 14 residues. Germline V gene lookup returns CDR1 MGHRA and CDR2 YSYEKL. The CDR3 region is CASSQGAWNTEAFF. Written as DNA, the CDR3 is TGCGCCAGCAGCCAAGGGGCCTGGAACACTGAAGCTTTCTTT.

The chain combines TRBV30 with TRBJ1-2; 7 nucleotides align to TRBD1. The germline gives CDR1 GTSNPN, CDR2 SVGIG (reference sequence). The ends lost 0 bases at V and 0 bases at J; junction bases unmatched: 7. This CDR3 has 16 residues. CDR3 nucleotide sequence: TGTGCCTGGAGTGTCCCCGCGCAGGGGGCTAACTATGGCTACACCTTC. Amino acids: CAWSVPAQGANYGYTF.

The chain uses TRBV30 and TRBJ2-1, with 8 positions matching TRBD1. The CDR3 runs 13 residues. Looked up from germline, CDR1 is GTSNPN and CDR2 is SVGIG (reference sequence). Trimming cost V 2 bases and J 10 bases; bases outside gene matches: 7. CDR3 nucleotides: TGTGCCTGGAGTCCGGACAGGGTGGGCGAGCAGTTCTTC. This translates into CAWSPDRVGEQFF.

V is TRBV5-4 and J is TRBJ2-5, with TRBD1 matching 10 bases. The CDR3 totals 15 residues. After removal of 4 bases from V and 6 bases from J, the junction contained 9 bases not matched to a gene. Looked up from germline, CDR1 is SGHNT and CDR2 is YYREEE (reference sequence). The CDR3 nucleotides read TGTGCCAGCAGCACCCCCGGGACAGGGGACCAGACCCAGTACTTC. Translation gives CASSTPGTGDQTQYF. The whole variable domain, remainder taken from reference TRBV5-4 and TRBJ2-5, is ETGVTQSPTHLIKTRGQQVTLRCSSQSGHNTVSWYQQALGQGPQFIFQYYREEENGRGNFPPRFSGLQFPNYSSELNVNALELDDSALYLCASSTPGTGDQTQYFGPGTRLLVL.

CDR3 loop: CASSQDNQGTGNTIYF. As DNA, the CDR3 is TGTGCCAGCAGCCAAGATAATCAGGGGACTGGAAACACCATATATTTT. This sequence joins TRBV4-2 and TRBJ1-3; maybe TRBD1 (6 bases). Germline V gives CDR1 LGHNA, CDR2 YNFKEQ. The CDR3 contains 16 residues. V lost 0 bases and J lost 2, with 11 bases in between.

This chain links TRBV19 with TRBJ1-2; no reliable D call. CDR1 and CDR2 (germline): LNHDA, SQIVND (reference sequence). The CDR3 loop spans 12 amino acids. V was trimmed by 5 bases and J by 4 bases, leaving 8 bases between them. The CDR3 bases are TGTGCCAGTAGTCCCGGAATCTATGGCTACACCTTC. It codes for CASSPGIYGYTF.

The rearrangement joins TRBV5-6 to TRBJ1-5, with unresolved D. This CDR3 is 13 amino acids long. Trimming took off 4 bases at V and 7 bases at J, with 12 bases between the two ends. Germline CDR1 is SGHDT and CDR2 is YYEEEE. The CDR3 nucleotides are TGTGCCAGCAGCCTGAGGCCTTTGCAGCCCCAGCATTTT. Amino acids: CASSLRPLQPQHF.

As to this clone: The junction departs from germline at one end; a sequencing error may be responsible. V gene TRBV7-2 combines with J gene TRBJ1-6; D gene unclear. Per germline, CDR1 SGHTA and CDR2 FQGNSA. The CDR3 covers 14 residues. The chain's CDR3 is CASSIAPGDSPLHF. The CDR3 bases are TGTGCCAGCAGCATAGCCCCGGGAGATTCACCCCTCCACTTT.

This clone came up once. The chain recombines TRBV7-3 with TRBJ2-1; TRBD1 might be the D (5 bases). CDR3 length equals 15 residues. Germline values: CDR1 SGHTA, CDR2 FQGTGA. V lost 5 bases and J lost 1, with 12 bases in between. CDR3 sequence reads: CASSPIGESYNEQFF. The CDR3 DNA reads TGTGCCAGCAGCCCCATAGGGGAATCCTACAATGAGCAGTTCTTC. The full variable domain, its missing parts supplied by reference TRBV7-3 and TRBJ2-1, is GAGVSQTPSNKVTEKGKYVELRCDPISGHTALYWYRQSLGQGPEFLIYFQGTGAADDSGLPNDRFFAVRPEGSVSTLKIQRTERGDSAVYLCASSPIGESYNEQFFGPGTRLTVL.

The chain combines TRBV2 with TRBJ2-5; weak D call: TRBD2 (6 bases). Between the trimmed V and J ends, which lost 0 bases and 2 bases, there was a span of 10 bases. Germline CDR1 reads SNHLY; CDR2 reads FYNNEI. The CDR3 consists of 15 residues. The CDR3 coding sequence is TGTGCCAGCAGTGAAGCTACCAGCGGGCAAGAGACCCAGTACTTC. It translates to CASSEATSGQETQYF.

On this clone: A junction end diverges from the germline sequence, so it may reflect a read error. V usage is TRBV9 and J usage is TRBJ1-1; a possible D gene is TRBD1 (5 bases). Germline CDR1 and CDR2: SGDLS and YYNGEE. The length of the CDR3 is 13 residues. CDR3 nucleotides: TGTGCCAGCAGCGTAGATGAAGCGCGGGGCCCGGCGTTT. Translating gives CASSVDEARGPAF.

Concerning this clone: The junction differs from germline at one of its ends, possibly a read error. J is TRBJ1-2 and V is TRBV7-9; 10 nucleotides match TRBD1. Germline V lookup: CDR1 SEHNR, CDR2 FQNEAQ (reference sequence). The CDR3 covers 15 residues. The CDR3 sequence: CASSLDRGLGYGYTF. In nucleotides, the CDR3 is TGTGCCAGCAGTTTAGACAGGGGGCTAGGCTATGGCTACACCTTC.

The genes are TRBV7-3 and TRBJ2-1, with D perhaps matching TRBD1 (6 bases). Germline CDR1 SGHTA, CDR2 FQGTGA. The V and J ends lost 0 bases and 9 bases respectively, with 15 bases between them. The CDR3 loop spans 15 amino acids. The CDR3 loop reads CASSLTRDNRGEQFF. CDR3 bases: TGTGCCAGCAGCTTAACTCGGGACAACCGAGGTGAGCAGTTCTTC.

This clone was counted once. The V call is TRBV18, the J call TRBJ1-1; TRBD1 aligns across 8 bases. This CDR3 has 14 amino acids. Per germline, CDR1 KGHSH and CDR2 LQKENI. With 6 bases clipped from V and 3 bases from J, the junction kept 6 bases outside the gene matches. The CDR3: CASSPDRGHTEAFF. CDR3 in DNA: TGTGCCAGCTCCCCTGACAGGGGCCACACTGAAGCTTTCTTT.

As concerns this clone: The junction differs from germline at one of its ends, possibly a read error. The V and J genes are TRBV2 and TRBJ1-5; D is uncertain. This CDR3 spans 14 amino acids. From germline, CDR1 is SNHLY and CDR2 FYNNEI. In DNA form, the CDR3 reads TGTGCCAGCAGGGAAGGGCCCCATCATCAGCCCCAGCATTTT. It specifies CASREGPHHQPQHF.